The 27 T cell receptor beta chains given below trace back to one sample, sequenced in a study of human T cells and chemical hapten exposure. TCRdb analysed the RACE reads with MiXCR anew, one entry per CDR3 protein. The sample carries 300,000 to 450,000 distinct CDR3 sequences, about 5% recorded once. The time point here: pre-sensitization, week 0. Treatment specified: therapeutic diphenylcyclopropenone sensitization with weekly scalp DPC. Here the sequenced sample was whole blood, taken in connection with sensitization to the hapten diphenylcyclopropenone (DPC). Receptors were obtained from a woman under 30 with alopecia areata. Some clones in this sample may be carry-over from other donors' samples.

This chain connects TRBV20-1 to TRBJ1-2; 9 nucleotides agree with TRBD1. The CDR3 contains 16 residues. Trimming at V came to 1 base and at J to 8 bases, leaving 14 bases not matched to a gene. In germline, CDR1 is DFQATT, CDR2 SNEGSKA (reference sequence). CDR3 nucleotides: TGCAGTGCTAGAGGTCACCGGGACAGGGTCTCGGGCGGCTACACCTTC. Its translation: CSARGHRDRVSGGYTF.

This clonotype was seen repeatedly, ten times or more. CDR3 DNA sequence: TGTGCCAGCAGCCGTGGACAGGGTAGGGACGAGCAGTACTTC. It specifies CASSRGQGRDEQYF. The V gene is TRBV6-5, the J gene TRBJ2-7, with 8 bases fitting TRBD1. After removal of 6 bases from V and 5 bases from J, the junction contained 9 bases not matched to a gene. Germline assignment: CDR1 MNHEY and CDR2 SVGAGI. This CDR3 is built from 14 residues.

This clonotype occurred a few times. The CDR3 DNA reads TGCAGCGTGGAAAAAGGGAACGAGCAGTACTTC. This gives the protein CSVEKGNEQYF. This rearrangement joins TRBV29-1 to TRBJ2-7; D unclear. This CDR3 has 11 amino acids. The germline CDR1 and CDR2 sequences are SQVTM and ANQGSEA. Trimming removed 6 bases at V and 5 bases at J, with 11 bases between.

This CDR3 reads CASSFVASTDTQYF. The CDR3 bases are TGTGCCAGCAGCTTCGTAGCAAGCACAGATACGCAGTATTTT. This chain connects TRBV7-2 to TRBJ2-3; unclear D gene. V was trimmed by 3 bases and J by 0 bases, leaving 7 bases between them. Germline-derived CDR1 and CDR2 are SGHTA and FQGNSA. This CDR3 comprises 14 residues.

In this sample, this clonotype turned up many times. The CDR3 loop reads CASTRTEALDTQYF. CDR3 nucleotide sequence: TGTGCCAGCACCCGGACAGAGGCACTCGATACGCAGTATTTT. V usage is TRBV6-2 or TRBV6-3 and J usage is TRBJ2-3, with D perhaps matching TRBD1 (6 bases). This CDR3 contains 14 residues. Germline lookup yields CDR1 MNHEY and CDR2 SVGEGT. The V and J ends lost 7 bases and 6 bases respectively, with 17 bases between them.

This clonotype showed up just a few times. The V gene is TRBV14, the J gene TRBJ1-2; D call uncertain. CDR3 length: 15 amino acids. CDR1 SGHDN and CDR2 FVKESK come from the germline V gene. V was trimmed by 0 bases and J by 3 bases, leaving 11 bases between them. This chain's CDR3 is CASSQDPGAHYGYTF. As DNA, the CDR3 is TGTGCCAGCAGCCAAGATCCGGGAGCCCACTATGGCTACACCTTC.

This clonotype was detected ten times or more. The rearrangement links TRBV6-2 or TRBV6-3 to TRBJ2-2; D might be TRBD2 (6 bases). The CDR3 has 14 amino acids. The ends were cut back, 7 bases at V and 6 bases at J, with 15 bases in the middle. From germline, CDR1 is MNHEY and CDR2 SVGEGT. CDR3 in DNA: TGTGCCAGCACTAAACGGGGGATGGCCGGGGAGCTGTTTTTT. It yields the protein CASTKRGMAGELFF.

Only a few counts were recorded for this clonotype. The chain combines TRBV11-2 with TRBJ2-1; TRBD1 agrees at 11 bases. V dropped 7 bases and J dropped 4; count of bases not matched to a gene: 3. The CDR3 loop spans 14 amino acids. Germline V gene lookup returns CDR1 SGHAT and CDR2 FQNNGV. The DNA for the CDR3 is TGTGCCAGCAACCGGGACAGGGGGTACAATGAGCAGTTCTTC. As protein: CASNRDRGYNEQFF.

This clonotype has at least ten counts. The chain employs TRBV10-3 and TRBJ2-6, with 7 bases that match TRBD2. V was pared by 3 bases and J by 8 bases, with 7 bases of the junction left unmatched. The germline gives CDR1 ENHRY, CDR2 SYGVKD. This CDR3 is built from 15 residues. The CDR3 DNA follows: TGTGCCATCAGTGAACGGGGGGAGGGGTCCAACGTCCTGACTTTC. Its translation: CAISERGEGSNVLTF.

This clonotype was counted a few times. The rearrangement uses TRBV7-9 and TRBJ1-6, with 7 positions matching TRBD1. Unmatched junction bases numbered 9, after V lost 5 bases and J lost 11 bases. Germline CDR1 reads SEHNR; CDR2 reads FQNEAQ (reference sequence). This CDR3 is 14 amino acids long. The CDR3 region has the DNA TGTGCCAGCAGCCTCGGACAGGTCGAGGCACCCCTCCACTTT. Its translation: CASSLGQVEAPLHF.

A few counts support this clonotype. The chain links TRBV10-3 to TRBJ2-3; 8 bases agree with TRBD1. V was clipped by 0 bases and J by 2 bases; unmatched bases: 7. This CDR3 region has 17 residues. Germline V gene sequence: CDR1 ENHRY, CDR2 SYGVKD. Here the CDR3 reads CAISESAGTGSTDTQYF. CDR3 DNA sequence: TGTGCCATCAGTGAGTCGGCGGGGACAGGCTCCACAGATACGCAGTATTTT.

In this sample, this clonotype turned up many times. The chain combines TRBV12-3 or TRBV12-4 with TRBJ2-1; no firm D call. V gave up 4 bases and J gave up 7 bases, with 5 bases separating them. The CDR3 runs 11 residues. The CDR3 reads CASSWDNEQFF. CDR3 coding DNA: TGTGCCAGCAGTTGGGATAATGAGCAGTTCTTC.

This clonotype was detected a few times. The J gene is TRBJ2-5, the V gene TRBV3-1, with 15 bases identical to TRBD2. Unmatched junction bases numbered 11, after V lost 8 bases and J lost 4 bases. The CDR3 is 17 residues long. Germline CDR1 reads LGHDT; CDR2 reads YNNKEL (reference sequence). This chain's CDR3 is CASLGTSGGPHRETQYF. DNA for the CDR3: TGTGCCAGCCTTGGGACTAGCGGGGGGCCACATCGAGAGACCCAGTACTTC.

This clonotype appeared a few times. V usage is TRBV12-3 or TRBV12-4 and J usage is TRBJ2-2; 7 bases align to TRBD1. The trim removed 6 bases at V and 3 bases at J, leaving 7 bases unmatched. The CDR3 covers 15 residues. For the CDR3, the DNA is TGTGCCAGCAGACCCGGGACAGAGGACACCGGGGAGCTGTTTTTT. This translates into CASRPGTEDTGELFF.

This clonotype was seen at least ten times. The gene calls are TRBV12-3 or TRBV12-4 and TRBJ2-7; TRBD1 agrees at 8 bases. This CDR3 is built from 14 residues. Germline trimming cut 5 bases from V and 2 bases from J; bases unmatched to any gene: 5. This CDR3 reads CASSPWTGPYEQYF. CDR3 coding DNA: TGTGCCAGCAGTCCCTGGACAGGGCCCTACGAGCAGTACTTC.

V and J are TRBV20-1 and TRBJ1-5; D gene unclear. CDR1 and CDR2 (germline): DFQATT, SNEGSKA (reference sequence). V shed 1 base and J shed 0 bases, with 7 bases lying between them. CDR3 length: 14 amino acids. The CDR3 sequence: CSARASNSNQPQHF. As DNA, the CDR3 is TGCAGTGCTAGAGCAAGTAATAGCAATCAGCCCCAGCATTTT.

This clonotype was seen many times. V usage is TRBV19 and J usage is TRBJ2-1; D is ambiguous. The CDR3 extends over 12 amino acids. Germline V lookup: CDR1 LNHDA, CDR2 SQIVND (reference sequence). Between the trimmed V and J ends, which lost 6 bases and 3 bases, there was a span of 6 bases. CDR3 coding DNA: TGTGCCAGTAGGACTGACTACAATGAGCAGTTCTTC. Encoded protein: CASRTDYNEQFF.

The sample holds a few counts of this clonotype. The V and J genes are TRBV19 and TRBJ1-1; D is unresolved. The CDR3 runs 15 residues. Germline values: CDR1 LNHDA, CDR2 SQIVND (reference sequence). V was clipped by 1 base and J by 3 bases, with 12 bases between them. The CDR3 coding sequence is TGTGCCAGTAGTATAGCGCCACCGTGGGACACTGAAGCTTTCTTT. Translating it yields CASSIAPPWDTEAFF.

The rearrangement links TRBV12-3 or TRBV12-4 to TRBJ2-7, with 8 bases aligning to TRBD1. The V gene end was trimmed by 5 bases and the J gene end by 2 bases; junction bases not matched to a gene: 5. This CDR3 has 14 residues. CDR3 protein: CASSTGGEPYEQYF. The CDR3 bases are TGTGCCAGCAGTACAGGGGGAGAACCCTACGAGCAGTACTTC.

As regards this clonotype: A much larger clone sits a single nucleotide away, making a read error possible. V usage is TRBV27 and J usage is TRBJ2-3, with TRBD2 matching 8 bases. Looked up from germline, CDR1 is MNHEY and CDR2 is SMNVEV (reference sequence). V lost 6 bases to trimming and J lost 6 bases; unmatched junction nucleotides: 11. This CDR3 comprises 15 residues. CDR3 loop: CASSLLAGSRDTQYF. The CDR3 nucleotides read TGTGCCAGCAGCCTTCTAGCGGGTAGTCGGGATACGCAGTATTTT.

This clonotype was seen many times. The rearrangement links TRBV7-2 to TRBJ1-5, with D uncertain. Trimming stripped 4 bases from V and 3 bases from J, with 13 bases between. The CDR3 has 15 amino acids. CDR1 SGHTA and CDR2 FQGNSA come from the germline V gene. DNA for the CDR3: TGTGCCAGCAGCTCCCTTGCACGGGACAATCAGCCCCAGCATTTT. It encodes CASSSLARDNQPQHF.

The sample holds many counts of this clonotype. This chain uses TRBV12-5 with TRBJ2-3, with D possibly being TRBD1 or TRBD2 (5 bases each). The CDR3 loop spans 14 amino acids. Germline CDR1 LGHNT, CDR2 FRNRAP. V was pared by 5 bases and J by 4 bases, with 13 bases between. The CDR3 loop is CASGRGITPDTQYF. The CDR3 DNA reads TGTGCTAGTGGTCGGGGCATTACCCCAGATACGCAGTATTTT. Looking up the rest from reference TRBV12-5 and TRBJ2-3 gives the full variable domain: DARVTQTPRHKVTEMGQEVTMRCQPILGHNTVFWYRQTMMQGLELLAYFRNRAPLDDSGMPKDRFSAEMPDATLATLKIQPSEPRDSAVYFCASGRGITPDTQYFGPGTRLTVL.

This sequence joins TRBV20-1 and TRBJ2-5; weak D call: TRBD2 (5 bases). V was trimmed by 8 bases and J by 1 base, leaving 11 bases between them. The CDR3 runs to 12 residues. Germline V CDR1 and CDR2: DFQATT, SNEGSKA (reference sequence). The CDR3 region is CSPIGGQETQYF. CDR3 coding DNA: TGCAGTCCGATTGGAGGCCAAGAGACCCAGTACTTC.

There are many counts of this clonotype. The chain has TRBV27 and TRBJ1-5; a possible D gene is TRBD1 (5 bases). This CDR3 comprises 16 residues. V was pared by 8 bases and J by 1 base, with 18 bases between. The germline V gene encodes CDR1 MNHEY and CDR2 SMNVEV (reference sequence). CDR3 coding DNA: TGTGCCAGCGGCGAGACAGAGGGACGGAGCAATCAGCCCCAGCATTTT. This codes for CASGETEGRSNQPQHF.

This clonotype was counted between two and nine times. This chain uses TRBV12-5 with TRBJ2-5; 9 nucleotides match TRBD1. CDR3 length: 17 amino acids. V lost 2 bases, J lost 4 bases, and 11 bases stayed unmatched. Germline V CDR1 and CDR2: LGHNT, FRNRAP. DNA of the CDR3: TGTGCTAGTGGTTTGATTTTGGGACAGGGATCTTCAGAGACCCAGTACTTC. It codes for CASGLILGQGSSETQYF.

This clonotype was observed a few times. The rearrangement links TRBV7-4 to TRBJ2-3; 11 bases agree with TRBD2. CDR3 length: 15 residues. Germline V gives CDR1 SGHVT, CDR2 SQSDAQ. J lost 4 bases, V lost 1 base, and 1 base had no gene match. The CDR3 loop is CASSLVAGGPDTQYF. CDR3 nucleotides: TGTGCCAGCAGCTTAGTAGCGGGGGGGCCAGATACGCAGTATTTT.

This clonotype was seen once. The chain employs TRBV3-1 and TRBJ1-6; D is undetermined. Trimming removed 4 bases from V and 9 bases from J, with 13 bases in between. The CDR3 loop spans 14 amino acids. From germline, CDR1 is LGHDT and CDR2 YNNKEL (reference sequence). CDR3 nucleotides: TGTGCCAGCAGCCCACCTGGACCCCCTTCACCCCTCCACTTT. It specifies CASSPPGPPSPLHF.